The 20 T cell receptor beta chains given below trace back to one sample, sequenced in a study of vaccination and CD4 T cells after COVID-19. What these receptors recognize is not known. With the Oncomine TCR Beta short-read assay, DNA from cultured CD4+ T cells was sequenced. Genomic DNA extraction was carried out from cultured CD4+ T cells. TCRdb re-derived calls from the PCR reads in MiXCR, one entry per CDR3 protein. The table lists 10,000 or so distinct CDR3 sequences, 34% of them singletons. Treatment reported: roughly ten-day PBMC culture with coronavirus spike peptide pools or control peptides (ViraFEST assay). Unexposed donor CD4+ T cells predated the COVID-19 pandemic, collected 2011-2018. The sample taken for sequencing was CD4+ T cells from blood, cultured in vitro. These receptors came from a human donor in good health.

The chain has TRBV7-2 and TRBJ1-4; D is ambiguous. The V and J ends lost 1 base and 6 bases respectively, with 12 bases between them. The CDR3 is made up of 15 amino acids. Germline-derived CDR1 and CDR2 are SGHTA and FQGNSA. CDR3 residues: CASSLVAFNYEKLFF. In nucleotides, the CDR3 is TGTGCCAGCAGCTTAGTAGCATTCAATTATGAAAAACTGTTTTTT. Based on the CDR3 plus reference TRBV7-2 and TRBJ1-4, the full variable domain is GAGVSQSPSNKVTEKGKDVELRCDPISGHTALYWYRQSLGQGLEFLIYFQGNSAPDKSGLPSDRFSAERTGGSVSTLTIQRTQQEDSAVYLCASSLVAFNYEKLFFGSGTQLSVL.

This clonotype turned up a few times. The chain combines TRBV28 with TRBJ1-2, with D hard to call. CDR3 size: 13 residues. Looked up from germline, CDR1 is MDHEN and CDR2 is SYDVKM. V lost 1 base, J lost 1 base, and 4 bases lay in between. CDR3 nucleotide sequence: TGTGCCAGCAGTTTATTGGGTAACTATGGCTACACCTTC. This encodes CASSLLGNYGYTF.

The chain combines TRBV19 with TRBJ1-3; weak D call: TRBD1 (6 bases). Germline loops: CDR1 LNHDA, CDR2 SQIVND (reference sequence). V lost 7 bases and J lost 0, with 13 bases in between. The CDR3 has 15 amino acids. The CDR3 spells CASTMGGASGNTIYF. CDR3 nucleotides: TGTGCCAGTACCATGGGGGGCGCCTCTGGAAACACCATATATTTT. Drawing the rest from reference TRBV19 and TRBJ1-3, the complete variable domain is DGGITQSPKYLFRKEGQNVTLSCEQNLNHDAMYWYRQDPGQGLRLIYYSQIVNDFQKGDIAEGYSVSREKKESFPLTVTSAQKNPTAFYLCASTMGGASGNTIYFGEGSWLTVV.

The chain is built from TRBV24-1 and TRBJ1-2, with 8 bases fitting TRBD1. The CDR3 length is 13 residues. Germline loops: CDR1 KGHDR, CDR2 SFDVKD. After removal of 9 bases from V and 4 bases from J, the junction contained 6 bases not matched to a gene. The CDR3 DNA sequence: TGTGCCACCCAGACTGGGACAGGCTATGGCTACACCTTC. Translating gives CATQTGTGYGYTF.

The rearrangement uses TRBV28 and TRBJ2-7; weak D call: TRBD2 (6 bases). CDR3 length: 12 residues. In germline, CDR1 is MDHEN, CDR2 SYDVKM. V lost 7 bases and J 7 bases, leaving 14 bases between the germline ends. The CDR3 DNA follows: TGTGCCAGCAATTCATGGGGGAGGGAGCAGTACTTC. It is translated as CASNSWGREQYF. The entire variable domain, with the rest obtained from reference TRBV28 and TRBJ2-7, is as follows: DVKVTQSSRYLVKRTGEKVFLECVQDMDHENMFWYRQDPGLGLRLIYFSYDVKMKEKGDIPEGYSVSREKKERFSLILESASTNQTSMYLCASNSWGREQYFGPGTRLTVT.

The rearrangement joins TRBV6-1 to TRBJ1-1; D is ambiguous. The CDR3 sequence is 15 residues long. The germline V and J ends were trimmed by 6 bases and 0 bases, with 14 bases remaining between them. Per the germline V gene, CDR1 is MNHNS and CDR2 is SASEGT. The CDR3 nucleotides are TGTGCCAGCAGATTGTTGGGCCTCATGAACACTGAAGCTTTCTTT. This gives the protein CASRLLGLMNTEAFF.

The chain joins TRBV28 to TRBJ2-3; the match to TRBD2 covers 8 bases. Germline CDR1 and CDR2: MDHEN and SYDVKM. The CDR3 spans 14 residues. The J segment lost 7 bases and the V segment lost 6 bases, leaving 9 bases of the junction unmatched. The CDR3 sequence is CASSLDGGANTQYF. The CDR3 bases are TGTGCCAGCAGCCTAGACGGGGGGGCGAATACGCAGTATTTT.

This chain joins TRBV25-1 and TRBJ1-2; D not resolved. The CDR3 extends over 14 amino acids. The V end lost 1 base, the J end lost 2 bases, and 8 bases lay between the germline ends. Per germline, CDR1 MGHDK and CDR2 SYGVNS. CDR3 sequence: CASSELGDNYGYTF. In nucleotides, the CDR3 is TGTGCCAGCAGTGAATTAGGAGACAACTATGGCTACACCTTC.

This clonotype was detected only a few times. The CDR3 loop is CASTGQAPARYTF. The DNA for the CDR3 is TGTGCCAGCACCGGACAGGCGCCCGCACGCTACACCTTC. This chain links TRBV6-1 with TRBJ1-2, with TRBD1 identical over 7 bases. Unmatched junction bases numbered 11, after V lost 7 bases and J lost 9 bases. The CDR3 loop spans 13 amino acids. In germline, CDR1 is MNHNS, CDR2 SASEGT.

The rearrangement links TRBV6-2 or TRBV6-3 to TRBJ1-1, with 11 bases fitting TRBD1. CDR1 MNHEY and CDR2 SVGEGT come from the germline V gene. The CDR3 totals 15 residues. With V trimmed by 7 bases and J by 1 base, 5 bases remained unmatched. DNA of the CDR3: TGTGCCAGCATCCGGGACAGGGGGGGGAACACTGAAGCTTTCTTT. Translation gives CASIRDRGGNTEAFF.

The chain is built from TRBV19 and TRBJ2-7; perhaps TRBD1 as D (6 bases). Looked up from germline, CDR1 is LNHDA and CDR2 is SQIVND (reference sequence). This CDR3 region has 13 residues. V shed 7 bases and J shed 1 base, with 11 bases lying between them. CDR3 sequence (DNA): TGTGCCAGTAAAAAAACAGGGTCCTACGAGCAGTACTTC. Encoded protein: CASKKTGSYEQYF.

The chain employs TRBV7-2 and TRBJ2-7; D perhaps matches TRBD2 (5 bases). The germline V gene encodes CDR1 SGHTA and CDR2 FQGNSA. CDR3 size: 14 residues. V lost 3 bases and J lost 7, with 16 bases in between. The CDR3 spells CASSFPGPRGEQYF. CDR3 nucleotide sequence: TGTGCCAGCAGCTTCCCGGGCCCTCGAGGGGAGCAGTACTTC. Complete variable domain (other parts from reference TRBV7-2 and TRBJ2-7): GAGVSQSPSNKVTEKGKDVELRCDPISGHTALYWYRQSLGQGLEFLIYFQGNSAPDKSGLPSDRFSAERTGGSVSTLTIQRTQQEDSAVYLCASSFPGPRGEQYFGPGTRLTVT.

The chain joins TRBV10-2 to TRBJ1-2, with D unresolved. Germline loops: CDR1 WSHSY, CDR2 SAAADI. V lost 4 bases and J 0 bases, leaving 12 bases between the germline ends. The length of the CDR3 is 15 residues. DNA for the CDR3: TGCGCCAGCAGTGCGGCCGCCTTTACTAACTATGGCTACACCTTC. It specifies CASSAAAFTNYGYTF.

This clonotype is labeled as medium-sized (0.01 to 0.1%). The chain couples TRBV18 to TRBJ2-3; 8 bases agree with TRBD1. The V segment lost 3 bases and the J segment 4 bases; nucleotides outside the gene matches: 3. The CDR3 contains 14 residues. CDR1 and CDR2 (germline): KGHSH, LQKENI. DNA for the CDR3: TGTGCCAGCTCACCGGTACAGGGGGCAGATACGCAGTATTTT. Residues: CASSPVQGADTQYF.

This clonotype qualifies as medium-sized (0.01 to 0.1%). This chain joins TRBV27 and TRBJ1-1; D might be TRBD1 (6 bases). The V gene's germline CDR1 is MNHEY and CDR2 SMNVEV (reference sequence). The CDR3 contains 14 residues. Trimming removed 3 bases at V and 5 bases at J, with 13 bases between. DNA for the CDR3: TGTGCCAGCAGTTTTACCACAGGGTTAACTGAAGCTTTCTTT. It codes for CASSFTTGLTEAFF.

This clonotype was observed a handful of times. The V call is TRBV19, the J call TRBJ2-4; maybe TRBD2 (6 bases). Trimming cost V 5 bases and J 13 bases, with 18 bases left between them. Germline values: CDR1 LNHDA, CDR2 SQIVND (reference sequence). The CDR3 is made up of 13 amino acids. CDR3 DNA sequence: TGTGCCAGTAGTCCGCGCCGGGACTCCCCCCAGTACTTC. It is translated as CASSPRRDSPQYF.

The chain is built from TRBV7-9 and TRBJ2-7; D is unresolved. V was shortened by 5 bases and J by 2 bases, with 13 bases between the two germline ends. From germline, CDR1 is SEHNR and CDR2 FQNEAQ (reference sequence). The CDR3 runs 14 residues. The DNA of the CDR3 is TGTGCCAGCAGCCCGTTTTATCGTCCCTACGAGCAGTACTTC. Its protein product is CASSPFYRPYEQYF.

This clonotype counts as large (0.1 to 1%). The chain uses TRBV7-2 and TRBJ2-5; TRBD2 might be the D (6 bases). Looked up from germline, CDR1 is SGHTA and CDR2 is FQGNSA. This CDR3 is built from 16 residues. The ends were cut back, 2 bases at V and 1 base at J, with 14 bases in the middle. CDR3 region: CASSLLGGELQETQYF. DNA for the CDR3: TGTGCCAGCAGCTTATTAGGAGGGGAGCTCCAAGAGACCCAGTACTTC. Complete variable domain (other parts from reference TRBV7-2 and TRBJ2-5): GAGVSQSPSNKVTEKGKDVELRCDPISGHTALYWYRQSLGQGLEFLIYFQGNSAPDKSGLPSDRFSAERTGGSVSTLTIQRTQQEDSAVYLCASSLLGGELQETQYFGPGTRLLVL.

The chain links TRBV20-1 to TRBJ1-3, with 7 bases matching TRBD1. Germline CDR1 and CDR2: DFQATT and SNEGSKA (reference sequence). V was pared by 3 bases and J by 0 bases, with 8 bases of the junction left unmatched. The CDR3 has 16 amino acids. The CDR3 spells CSASHRGSVSGNTIYF. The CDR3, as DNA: TGCAGTGCTAGCCACAGGGGTAGCGTCTCTGGAAACACCATATATTTT.

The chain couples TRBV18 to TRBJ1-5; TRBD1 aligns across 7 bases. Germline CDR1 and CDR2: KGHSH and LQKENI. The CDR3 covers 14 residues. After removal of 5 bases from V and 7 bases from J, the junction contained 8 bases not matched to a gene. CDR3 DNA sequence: TGTGCCAGCTCAATCCCAGGGGGGCAACAGCCCCAGCATTTT. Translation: CASSIPGGQQPQHF. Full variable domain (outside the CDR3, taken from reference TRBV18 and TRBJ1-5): NAGVMQNPRHLVRRRGQEARLRCSPMKGHSHVYWYRQLPEEGLKFMVYLQKENIIDESGMPKERFSAEFPKEGPSILRIQQVVRGDSAAYFCASSIPGGQQPQHFGDGTRLSIL.